This is a list of T cell receptor beta chains from one sample in a study of graft-versus-host responses after intestinal transplantation. Profiled with immunoSEQ multiplex PCR; TCRdb holds only in-frame clones, not every one. This table holds about 27,000 clones, 83% found once. Sequencing used PBMCs, obtained 28 days after intestinal transplant. All receptors derive from a human patient who received an intestinal transplant, so some T cells may come from the graft donor. Each CDR3 is given with its conserved first and last residue. D genes are given only for firm matches. Clone sizes are given selectively: once, few, many, or a class where the clone is expanded.

12	TRBJ2-7	-	TRBD1	TRBV11-2	TGTGCCAGCAGCTTAAGACAGGGCGAGCAGTACTTC	CASSLRQGEQYF
16	TRBJ2-2	-	TRBD1	TRBV7-9	TGTGCCAGCAGCTCCTCTGACAGGGGCAAGACCGGGGAGCTGTTTTTT	CASSSSDRGKTGELFF
11	TRBJ1-2	few	-	TRBV4-1	TGCGCCAGCAGCCGACAAGGAGGCTACACCTTC	CASSRQGGYTF
16	TRBJ2-3	-	TRBD2	TRBV27	TGTGCCAGCAGTTTAAGACGGGGGGGCCAGACAGATACGCAGTATTTT	CASSLRRGGQTDTQYF
16	TRBJ2-3	-	TRBD1	TRBV28	TGTGCCAGCAGTTCACCCTCGGACAGGGGGCAAGATACGCAGTATTTT	CASSSPSDRGQDTQYF
16	TRBJ2-2	-	-	TRBV7-2	TGTGCCAGCAGCCAAGGTCCGGGGATAAACACCGGGGAGCTGTTTTTT	CASSQGPGINTGELFF
15	TRBJ2-1	-	TRBD1	TRBV5-1	TGCGCCAGCAGCCCGGGACAGGGGACCTACAATGAGCAGTTCTTC	CASSPGQGTYNEQFF
14	TRBJ1-2	-	-	TRBV5-6	TGTGCCAGCAGCTTGTGGAGCTTAAACTATGGCTACACCTTC	CASSLWSLNYGYTF
15	TRBJ2-7	-	-	TRBV9	TGTGCCAGCAGCGTAGCCGGGACTCCCACCTACGAGCAGTACTTC	CASSVAGTPTYEQYF
12	TRBJ1-2	-	-	TRBV7-3	TGTGCCAGCAGCTCGGACGGTTATGGCTACACCTTC	CASSSDGYGYTF
19	TRBJ1-1	-	TRBD1	TRBV28	TGTGCCAGCACCCTCAACAGGGGGCGAAGCGAGATGGGGAACACTGAAGCTTTCTTT	CASTLNRGRSEMGNTEAFF
16	TRBJ1-4	few	-	TRBV5-1	TGCGCCAGCAGCTTAACCCGGGGGGCAACTAATGAAAAACTGTTTTTT	CASSLTRGATNEKLFF
15	TRBJ2-5	-	TRBD1	TRBV5-6	TGTGCCAGCAGCTTGGGGACAGGGCGTCAAGAGACCCAGTACTTC	CASSLGTGRQETQYF
12	TRBJ1-2	-	-	TRBV7-9	TGTGCCAGCAGACAGCCCGTCCACGGCGACAACTTC	CASRQPVHGDNF
15	TRBJ2-7	-	-	TRBV2	TGTGCCAGCAGTTCTGAGCGGGCCACGGGGACCCAGCAGTACTTC	CASSSERATGTQQYF
15	TRBJ2-7	-	-	TRBV15	TGTGCCACCAGCGCCGCCCGGGGTAGAGCCTACGAGCAGTACTTC	CATSAARGRAYEQYF
16	TRBJ1-6	-	-	TRBV15	TGTGCCACCAGCCCAGGGAGCCCTTTTTATAATTCACCCCTCCACTTT	CATSPGSPFYNSPLHF